The present T cell receptor beta chain was sequenced within a study of T cell changes during pregnancy in multiple sclerosis. Using immunoSEQ multiplex PCR, the repertoire was profiled, and TCRdb retains in-frame clones only, with some absent. The sample has 90,000 to 95,000 clones, 90% to 95% seen once. Germline V gene lookup returns CDR1 MDHEN and CDR2 SYDVKM. CDR3 length: 15 residues. V was cut by 8 bases and J by 6 bases, with 20 bases left in between. This clone was seen once. The chain recombines TRBV28 with TRBJ1-5, with D possibly matching TRBD1 (6 bases). Specimen: peripheral blood, collected in the third trimester of pregnancy. This TCR derives from a female donor with multiple sclerosis, enrolled in a pregnancy study. CDR3 in amino acids: CASALDSLSSQPQHF. The CDR3 region has the DNA TGTGCCAGCGCTCTGGACAGCTTGTCGAGTCAGCCCCAGCATTTT.